The clone carrying this T cell receptor beta chain was observed a few times. Repertoires were generated with immunoSEQ multiplex PCR, while TCRdb's copy carries only in-frame clones and drops some. The table has 55,000 to 80,000 clones, approximately 87% seen once. As to time point: after neoadjuvant nivolumab, at surgical resection. Patients were newly diagnosed with stage II-IVA oral cavity squamous cell carcinoma without prior systemic or radiation treatment. The patients had HPV-negative, locally advanced oral cavity squamous cell carcinoma. The data are from a study of neoadjuvant anti-PD-1 for oral cavity cancer. The germline CDR1 and CDR2 sequences are SGHKS and YYEKEE (reference sequence). Trimming removed 4 bases at V and 5 bases at J, with 21 bases between. The CDR3 is made up of 16 amino acids.

The TCR sequence derives from a person aged 35-79 years with oral cavity squamous cell carcinoma. Sequenced here: PBMCs, sampled after nivolumab (anti-PD-1) treatment. The J gene is TRBJ2-5, the V gene TRBV5-5; D may be TRBD1 or TRBD2 (5 bases each). For the CDR3, the DNA is TGTGCCAGCAGCACGGGACGCCCGAGGCAAGGGGAGACCCAGTACTTC. This sequence encodes CASSTGRPRQGETQYF.